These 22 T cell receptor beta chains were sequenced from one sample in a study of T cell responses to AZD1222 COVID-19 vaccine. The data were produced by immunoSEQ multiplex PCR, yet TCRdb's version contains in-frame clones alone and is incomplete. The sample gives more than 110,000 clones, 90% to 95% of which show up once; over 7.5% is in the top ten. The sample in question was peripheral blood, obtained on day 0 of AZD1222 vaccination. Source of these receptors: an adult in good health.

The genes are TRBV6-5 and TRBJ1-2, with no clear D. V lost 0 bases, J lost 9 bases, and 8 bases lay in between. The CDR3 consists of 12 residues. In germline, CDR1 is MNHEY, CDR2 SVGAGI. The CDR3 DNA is TGTGCCAGCAGTTACTCAGACTTGAGCTACACCTTC. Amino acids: CASSYSDLSYTF.

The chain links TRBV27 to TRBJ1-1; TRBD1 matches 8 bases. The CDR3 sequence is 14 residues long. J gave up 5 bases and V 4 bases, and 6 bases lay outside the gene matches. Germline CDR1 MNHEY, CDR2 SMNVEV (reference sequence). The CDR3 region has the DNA TGTGCCAGCAGTTCACGACAGGGGTCGACTGAAGCTTTCTTT. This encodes CASSSRQGSTEAFF.

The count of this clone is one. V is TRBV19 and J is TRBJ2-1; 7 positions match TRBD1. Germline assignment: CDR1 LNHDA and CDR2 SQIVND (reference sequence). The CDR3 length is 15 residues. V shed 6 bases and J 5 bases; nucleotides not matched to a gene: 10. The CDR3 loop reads CASSIGTRGNNEQFF. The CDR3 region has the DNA TGTGCCAGTAGCATCGGAACCAGGGGGAACAATGAGCAGTTCTTC.

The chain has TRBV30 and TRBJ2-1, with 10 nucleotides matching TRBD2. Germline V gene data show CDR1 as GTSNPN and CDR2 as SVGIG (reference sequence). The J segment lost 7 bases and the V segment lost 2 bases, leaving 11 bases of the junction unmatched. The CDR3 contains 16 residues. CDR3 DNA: TGTGCCTGGAGTCCCCGAAGCGGGGGGGCATTTAATGAGCAGTTCTTC. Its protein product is CAWSPRSGGAFNEQFF.

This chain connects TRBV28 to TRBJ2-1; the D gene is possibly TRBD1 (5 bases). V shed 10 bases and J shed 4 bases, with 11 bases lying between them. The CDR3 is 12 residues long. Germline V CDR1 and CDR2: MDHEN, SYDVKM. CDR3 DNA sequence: TGTGCCATCCTCGACAGTTACAATGAGCAGTTCTTC. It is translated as CAILDSYNEQFF.

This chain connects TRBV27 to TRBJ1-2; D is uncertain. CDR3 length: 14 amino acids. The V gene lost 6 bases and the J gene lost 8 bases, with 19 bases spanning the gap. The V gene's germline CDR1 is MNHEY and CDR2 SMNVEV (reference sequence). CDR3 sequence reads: CASRYIKGPLGYTF. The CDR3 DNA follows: TGTGCCAGCAGGTACATAAAAGGTCCGCTCGGCTACACCTTC.

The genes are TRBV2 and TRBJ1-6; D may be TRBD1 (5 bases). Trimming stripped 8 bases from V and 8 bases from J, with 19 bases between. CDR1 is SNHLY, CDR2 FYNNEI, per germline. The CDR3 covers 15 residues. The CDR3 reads CASSPGGDTYSPLHF. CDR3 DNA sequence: TGTGCCAGCTCCCCGGGGGGAGACACCTATTCACCCCTCCACTTT.

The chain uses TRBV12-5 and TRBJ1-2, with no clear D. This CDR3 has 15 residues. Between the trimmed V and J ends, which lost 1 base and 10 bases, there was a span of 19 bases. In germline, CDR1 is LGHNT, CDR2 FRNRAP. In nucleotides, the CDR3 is TGTGCTAGTGGTTTGGCCCTCCGGGCAGGCGTAGACTACACCTTC. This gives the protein CASGLALRAGVDYTF.

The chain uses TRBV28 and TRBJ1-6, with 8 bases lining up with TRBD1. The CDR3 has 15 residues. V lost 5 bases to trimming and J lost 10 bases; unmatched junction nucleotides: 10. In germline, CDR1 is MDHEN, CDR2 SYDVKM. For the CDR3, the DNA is TGTGCCAGCAGTAGACTACAGGGGGGCAAGTCACCCCTCCACTTT. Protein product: CASSRLQGGKSPLHF.

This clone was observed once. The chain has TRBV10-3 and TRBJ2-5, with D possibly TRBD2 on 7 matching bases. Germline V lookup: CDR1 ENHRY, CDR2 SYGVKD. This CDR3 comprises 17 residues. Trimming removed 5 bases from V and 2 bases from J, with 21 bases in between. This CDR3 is CAISTLLWGGAQETQYF. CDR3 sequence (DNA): TGTGCCATCAGTACCCTCCTCTGGGGGGGCGCACAAGAGACCCAGTACTTC.

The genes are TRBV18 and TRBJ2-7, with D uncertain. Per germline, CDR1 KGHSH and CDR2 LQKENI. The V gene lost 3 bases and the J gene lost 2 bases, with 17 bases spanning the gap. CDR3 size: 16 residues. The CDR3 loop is CASSPKGTSTAYEQYF. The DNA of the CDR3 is TGTGCCAGCTCACCTAAGGGCACATCAACCGCCTACGAGCAGTACTTC.

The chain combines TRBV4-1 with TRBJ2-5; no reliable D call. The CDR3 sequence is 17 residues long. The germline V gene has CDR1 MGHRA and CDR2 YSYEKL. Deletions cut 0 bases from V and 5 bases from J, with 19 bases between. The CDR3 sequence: CASSQDLSDGPRETQYF. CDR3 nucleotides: TGCGCCAGCAGCCAAGATTTGTCAGACGGGCCGCGGGAGACCCAGTACTTC.

CDR3: CASSNLGTDSYEQYF. The CDR3 coding sequence is TGTGCCAGCAGTAATCTAGGGACTGACTCCTACGAGCAGTACTTC. The chain joins TRBV27 to TRBJ2-7; D is perhaps TRBD2 (6 bases). Germline V lookup: CDR1 MNHEY, CDR2 SMNVEV (reference sequence). The CDR3 sequence is 15 residues long. V dropped 5 bases and J dropped 0 bases, with 14 bases sitting between them.

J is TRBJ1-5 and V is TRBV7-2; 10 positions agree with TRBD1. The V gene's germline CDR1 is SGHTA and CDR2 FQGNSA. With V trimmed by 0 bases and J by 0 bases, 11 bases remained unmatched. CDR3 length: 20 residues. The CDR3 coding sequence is TGTGCCAGCAGCTTAGCGTCGGTTGGACAGGGGGTTGGTAGCAATCAGCCCCAGCATTTT. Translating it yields CASSLASVGQGVGSNQPQHF.

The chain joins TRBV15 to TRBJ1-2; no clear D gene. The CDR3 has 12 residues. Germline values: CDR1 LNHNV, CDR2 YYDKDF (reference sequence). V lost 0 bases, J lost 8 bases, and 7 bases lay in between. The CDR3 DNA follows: TGTGCCACCAGCAGAGATCAGTACGGCTACACCTTC. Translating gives CATSRDQYGYTF.

For the CDR3, the DNA is TGTGCCAGCTCGACAGGGACGGGTCAGCCCCAGCATTTT. It specifies CASSTGTGQPQHF. V is TRBV6-4 and J is TRBJ1-5; the match to TRBD1 covers 7 bases. V lost 8 bases and J lost 6; bases outside the gene matches: 7. CDR3 size: 13 residues. Germline V gives CDR1 MRHNA, CDR2 SNTAGT.

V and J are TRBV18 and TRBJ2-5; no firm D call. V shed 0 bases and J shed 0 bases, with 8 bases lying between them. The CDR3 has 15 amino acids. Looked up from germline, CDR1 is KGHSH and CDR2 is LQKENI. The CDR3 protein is CASSPPSMYQETQYF. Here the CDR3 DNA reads TGTGCCAGCTCACCACCCAGTATGTACCAAGAGACCCAGTACTTC.

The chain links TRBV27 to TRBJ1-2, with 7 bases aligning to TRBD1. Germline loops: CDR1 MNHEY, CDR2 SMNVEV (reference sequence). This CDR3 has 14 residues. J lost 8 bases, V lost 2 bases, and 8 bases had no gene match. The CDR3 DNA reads TGTGCCAGCAGTTTAAGAGGCAGGGGGGGCGGCTACACCTTC. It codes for CASSLRGRGGGYTF.

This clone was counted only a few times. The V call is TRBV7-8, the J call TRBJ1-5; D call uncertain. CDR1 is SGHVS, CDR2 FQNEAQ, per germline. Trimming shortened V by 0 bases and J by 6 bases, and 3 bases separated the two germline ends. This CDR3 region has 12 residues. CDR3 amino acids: CASSLASQPQHF. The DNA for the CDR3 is TGTGCCAGCAGCTTAGCAAGTCAGCCCCAGCATTTT.

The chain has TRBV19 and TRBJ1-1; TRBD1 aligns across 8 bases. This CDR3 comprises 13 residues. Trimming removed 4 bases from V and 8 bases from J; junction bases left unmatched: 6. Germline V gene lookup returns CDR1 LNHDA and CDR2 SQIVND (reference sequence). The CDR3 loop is CASSTTGVSEAFF. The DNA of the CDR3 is TGTGCCAGTAGTACGACAGGGGTGAGCGAAGCTTTCTTT.

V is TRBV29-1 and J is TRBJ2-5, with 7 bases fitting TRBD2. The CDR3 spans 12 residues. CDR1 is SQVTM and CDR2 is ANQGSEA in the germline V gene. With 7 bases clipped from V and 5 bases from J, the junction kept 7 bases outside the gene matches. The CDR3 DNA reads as TGCAGCGGCGGGACTACGGTGGAGACCCAGTACTTC. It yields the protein CSGGTTVETQYF.

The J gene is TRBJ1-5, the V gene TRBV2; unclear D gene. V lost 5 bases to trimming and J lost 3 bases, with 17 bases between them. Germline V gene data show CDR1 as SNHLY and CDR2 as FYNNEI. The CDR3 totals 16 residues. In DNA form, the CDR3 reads TGTGCCAGCAGTCCCTGGACGGAAACTTACAATCAGCCCCAGCATTTT. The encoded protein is CASSPWTETYNQPQHF.